A selection of T cell receptor beta chains follows, all from one sample in a study of blood T cell repertoires in COVID-19. Clones were sequenced by immunoSEQ multiplex PCR, and TCRdb holds only the in-frame ones, with some missing. The table shows around 240,000 clones, with approximately 90% occurring only once. What was sequenced was PBMCs or T cells enriched from blood (not recorded which). Every receptor here comes from a human donor in a cohort exposed to, infected with or recovered from COVID-19 (not recorded which). The donor label of this sample is uncertain. The CDR3 runs from the conserved cysteine through the conserved F or W. D genes are given only for firm matches.

>TRBD1|TRBV7-9|14|TRBJ2-7
TGTGCCAGCAGCAACCGGGACAGCCTCTACGAGCAGTACTTC
CASSNRDSLYEQYF
>-|TRBV5-1|13|TRBJ2-1
TGCGCCAGCAGCTTGATCAGGTTTGATGAGCAGTTCTTC
CASSLIRFDEQFF
>-|TRBV27|13|TRBJ2-7
TGTGCCAGCAGTCGGGTCAGGGATTACGAGCAGTACTTC
CASSRVRDYEQYF
>TRBD2|TRBV4-3|15|TRBJ2-1
TGCGCCAGCAGCCAAGACCGGGGGGGTTACAATGAGCAGTTCTTC
CASSQDRGGYNEQFF
>TRBD2|TRBV19|16|TRBJ2-2
TGTGCCAGTAGGCCCGGGACTATCTTAAACACCGGGGAGCTGTTTTTT
CASRPGTILNTGELFF
>TRBD1|TRBV19|13|TRBJ2-7
TGTGCCAGTACGGGACAGGGCCTTGGTGAGCAGTACTTC
CASTGQGLGEQYF
>TRBD2|TRBV6-5|14|TRBJ2-1
TGTGCCAGCAGCGTAGCGGGGGAGAGGGATGAGCAGTTCTTC
CASSVAGERDEQFF
>-|TRBV7-9|12|TRBJ1-2
TGTGCCAGCAGCTCCCGGAGGGGGGGCATAACCTTC
CASSSRRGGITF
>TRBD2|TRBV30|16|TRBJ2-3
TGTGCCTGGACCCTCGGGGCTAGCGGGGGGGCCGATACGCAGTATTTT
CAWTLGASGGADTQYF
>-|TRBV27|16|TRBJ1-6
TGTGCCAGCAGTTTATCGTCAGGGTCCCCTAATTCACCCCTCCACTTT
CASSLSSGSPNSPLHF
>-|TRBV2|13|TRBJ2-3
TGTGCCAGCACGGTCGAGGGGGTGGATACGCAGTATTTT
CASTVEGVDTQYF
>TRBD1|TRBV11-2|15|TRBJ2-7
TGTGCCAGCAGCTTATTCAGGGGGAGCTCCTACGAGCAGTACTTC
CASSLFRGSSYEQYF
>-|TRBV7-3|17|TRBJ2-2
TGTGCCAGCAGCTTAACTTTGGCGACGACTTTCACCGGGGAGCTGTTTTTT
CASSLTLATTFTGELFF
>-|TRBV27|16|TRBJ1-1
TGTGCCAGCAGTTCCTTCGGGGCAGGGGCGAACACTGAAGCTTTCTTT
CASSSFGAGANTEAFF
>-|TRBV11-2|19|TRBJ1-6
TGTGCCAGCAGCTTAGATTTGGATAGACAGAGCTCCTATAATTCACCCCTCCACTTT
CASSLDLDRQSSYNSPLHF
>TRBD1|TRBV9|16|TRBJ1-4
TGTGCCAGCAGCGTACAGGGACAGGGGCGACATGAAAAACTGTTTTTT
CASSVQGQGRHEKLFF
>TRBD2|TRBV5-4|15|TRBJ2-1
TGTGCCAGCAGCCTTAGCGGGCCCTCCTACAATGAGCAGTTCTTC
CASSLSGPSYNEQFF